Each of the 15 T cell receptor beta chains below was sequenced from the same sample in a study of shared clonotypes between healthy human individuals. Some clones are missing from TCRdb's copy, which holds only in-frame ones; the method was immunoSEQ multiplex PCR. Of roughly 680,000 clones listed, roughly 72% were seen once; the top ten hold more than 1.5%. The sample was memory CD4+ T cells sorted from blood. Subset meaning: CD45RA-negative fraction. These TCRs come from a woman aged 30 to 39 in good health.

This rearrangement joins TRBV6-4 to TRBJ2-3, with a weak D call TRBD2 (6 bases). CDR3 length: 16 residues. Trimming shortened V by 2 bases and J by 1 base, and 13 bases separated the two germline ends. The germline gives CDR1 MRHNA, CDR2 SNTAGT. DNA of the CDR3: TGTGCCAGCAGTGACGAGGCGGGAATAGGCACAGATACGCAGTATTTT. Its translation is CASSDEAGIGTDTQYF.

The chain couples TRBV5-4 to TRBJ2-2, with 8 bases lining up with TRBD1. This CDR3 contains 18 residues. Losses at the gene ends were 4 bases for V and 4 bases for J; bases not matched to a gene: 15. Germline CDR1 and CDR2: SGHNT and YYREEE (reference sequence). The CDR3 DNA sequence: TGTGCCAGCAGCCCCGGAGGATGGACAGGGACGCTCACCGGGGAGCTGTTTTTT. Its protein product is CASSPGGWTGTLTGELFF.

The chain links TRBV11-1 to TRBJ2-1; 10 bases align to TRBD1. The CDR3 spans 15 residues. The germline V gene has CDR1 SGHAT and CDR2 FQDESV (reference sequence). V lost 6 bases to trimming and J lost 5 bases; unmatched junction nucleotides: 7. The CDR3 DNA reads TGTGCCAGCAGGCGAGACAGGGGGCGAAACAATGAGCAGTTCTTC. Encoded protein: CASRRDRGRNNEQFF.

Concerning this clone itself: The same CDR3 can be traced to other DNA sequences in this sample. V and J are TRBV28 and TRBJ2-3; D ambiguous. CDR3 length: 12 residues. The ends were cut back, 3 bases at V and 0 bases at J, with 1 base in the middle. Germline loops: CDR1 MDHEN, CDR2 SYDVKM. CDR3 bases: TGTGCCAGCAGTTTGAGCACAGATACGCAGTATTTT. Translating gives CASSLSTDTQYF.

The gene calls are TRBV19 and TRBJ1-2; tentative D call: TRBD1 (6 bases). Trimming took 4 bases from V and 2 from J, leaving 11 bases between them. In germline, CDR1 is LNHDA, CDR2 SQIVND (reference sequence). CDR3 size: 14 residues. CDR3 amino acids: CASSTWTANYGYTF. CDR3 DNA: TGTGCCAGTAGTACCTGGACAGCGAACTATGGCTACACCTTC.

As to this clone: Other DNA sequences from this sample encode an identical CDR3 as well. J is TRBJ1-2 and V is TRBV18; 7 bases map to TRBD1. This CDR3 comprises 13 residues. CDR1 and CDR2 (germline): KGHSH, LQKENI. V dropped 5 bases and J dropped 0; count of bases not matched to a gene: 0. The CDR3 sequence is CASSGTANYGYTF. CDR3 coding DNA: TGTGCCAGCTCAGGGACAGCTAACTATGGCTACACCTTC.

Comments on this clone: Other DNA sequences in the same sample also yield this CDR3. This chain links TRBV6-4 with TRBJ2-1; TRBD2 matches 8 bases. The germline CDR1 and CDR2 sequences are MRHNA and SNTAGT. The V gene end was trimmed by 4 bases and the J gene end by 3 bases; junction bases not matched to a gene: 2. The length of the CDR3 is 14 residues. This CDR3 reads CASSVLAGYNEQFF. CDR3 bases: TGTGCCAGCAGTGTCCTAGCGGGCTACAATGAGCAGTTCTTC.

The chain has TRBV5-1 and TRBJ2-7; D is perhaps TRBD1 (6 bases). The CDR3 spans 14 residues. V lost 4 bases and J lost 2, with 13 bases in between. Germline CDR1 is SGHRS and CDR2 is YFSETQ. In DNA form, the CDR3 reads TGCGCCAGCAGCAGGGACACGACCACCTACGAGCAGTACTTC. Translating it yields CASSRDTTTYEQYF.

V gene TRBV27 combines with J gene TRBJ2-1; D remains unclear. Germline values: CDR1 MNHEY, CDR2 SMNVEV (reference sequence). The CDR3 consists of 15 residues. The V and J ends lost 6 bases and 0 bases respectively, with 12 bases between them. DNA of the CDR3: TGTGCCAGCAGGCGGTCTCTAAGCTCCTACAATGAGCAGTTCTTC. It encodes CASRRSLSSYNEQFF.

This clone was seen once. V gene TRBV5-1 combines with J gene TRBJ2-1; 9 bases line up with TRBD2. The J segment lost 9 bases and the V segment lost 7 bases, leaving 11 bases of the junction unmatched. The CDR3 spans 14 residues. Germline CDR1 and CDR2: SGHRS and YFSETQ. As DNA, the CDR3 is TGCGCCAGCGAACCTTTAGCGGGAGTAGGTGAGCAGTTCTTC. It codes for CASEPLAGVGEQFF.

Note on this clone: Other DNA sequences within the sample encode an identical CDR3. J is TRBJ2-1 and V is TRBV10-2; 12 bases match TRBD2. This CDR3 has 14 residues. With 6 bases clipped from V and 3 bases from J, the junction kept 0 bases outside the gene matches. Germline V gene sequence: CDR1 WSHSY, CDR2 SAAADI. CDR3 sequence reads: CASRLAGGYNEQFF. The CDR3 bases are TGCGCCAGCAGACTAGCGGGAGGCTACAATGAGCAGTTCTTC.

This chain uses TRBV13 with TRBJ2-7, with 12 bases that match TRBD2. Germline CDR1 is PRHDT and CDR2 is FYEKMQ (reference sequence). The CDR3 loop spans 16 amino acids. The junction had 6 bases not matched to a gene; V was cut back by 5 bases and J by 1 base. The CDR3 coding sequence is TGTGCCAGCAGCAATTCCGGGACTAGCGGGTCCTACGAGCAGTACTTC. It yields the protein CASSNSGTSGSYEQYF.

The sample holds a few counts of this clone. V gene TRBV29-1 combines with J gene TRBJ1-1; D unresolved. CDR1 and CDR2 from the germline V gene are SQVTM and ANQGSEA. CDR3 length equals 11 residues. V was shortened by 6 bases and J by 0 bases, with 5 bases between the two germline ends. The CDR3: CSVRLNTEAFF. As DNA, the CDR3 is TGCAGCGTCAGGTTGAACACTGAAGCTTTCTTT.

The CDR3 loop is CASSVAGDGANVLTF. DNA for the CDR3: TGTGCCAGCAGCGTAGCAGGGGATGGGGCCAACGTCCTGACTTTC. J is TRBJ2-6 and V is TRBV9, with D possibly matching TRBD1 (6 bases). Germline CDR1 SGDLS, CDR2 YYNGEE. The CDR3 is made up of 15 amino acids. V was clipped by 0 bases and J by 3 bases, with 7 bases between them.

This clone has a single count. The rearrangement joins TRBV27 to TRBJ2-5; D is unclear. V lost 8 bases and J lost 1, with 11 bases in between. Germline V gives CDR1 MNHEY, CDR2 SMNVEV (reference sequence). The CDR3 runs to 13 residues. In DNA form, the CDR3 reads TGTGCCAGCGGGAACGGAATCCAAGAGACCCAGTACTTC. It encodes CASGNGIQETQYF.